This is a list of T cell receptor beta chains from one sample in a study of T cells expressing NK-cell markers. TCRdb re-called the 5' RACE reads; every CDR3 protein appears as one record, without DNA. The sample's table shows approximately 550,000 distinct CDR3 sequences. What was sequenced was blood T cells: a sorted CD56 or NKG2C T cell subset, CD4+ or CD8+ T cells, or bulk PBMC T cells (not recorded which). The origin of the receptors is a man aged 18-30 years in good health. CDR3s include the opening cysteine and the closing phenylalanine or tryptophan.

j_call	v_call	cdr3_aa
TRBJ2-3	TRBV10-3	CAISEAGVPDTQYF
TRBJ2-1	TRBV20-1	CSAIGPLRGRTYNEQFF
TRBJ2-1	TRBV7-9	CATKALAASSYNEQFF
TRBJ2-3	TRBV15	CATSKARSTDTQYF
TRBJ2-1	TRBV24-1	CATRGRESSYNEQFF
TRBJ2-2	TRBV7-6	CASTLLLAANTGELFF
TRBJ2-7	TRBV27	CASSLSRVQGVPYEQYF
TRBJ2-1	TRBV12-3/TRBV12-4	CASRPASGSSSEQFF
TRBJ1-1	TRBV5-1	CASRPMTENTEAFF
TRBJ2-7	TRBV11-2	CASSLDFGYEQYF
TRBJ2-7	TRBV20-1	CSVSSGYEQYF
TRBJ1-2	TRBV28	CASSLRRDYGYTF
TRBJ2-3	TRBV12-3/TRBV12-4	CAGGPSGTDTQYF
TRBJ1-1	TRBV6-1	CASTLIGGTEAFF
TRBJ2-1	TRBV18	CASSPPVSGRRDNEQFF
TRBJ1-1	TRBV12-3/TRBV12-4	CASREGQGADLTEAFF
TRBJ2-2	TRBV7-2	CASSAGGVHTGELFF
TRBJ1-1	TRBV20-1	CSARAVHLGTEAFF
TRBJ2-3	TRBV12-3/TRBV12-4	CASGVWGRLAGATSTDTQYF
TRBJ2-7	TRBV27	CAAGSLVEQYF
TRBJ2-1	TRBV12-3/TRBV12-4	CASSRTGNEQFF
TRBJ1-1	TRBV5-1	CASRLTWEMNTEAFF
TRBJ2-2	TRBV10-3	CAIRPGQGLSNTGELFF
TRBJ2-1	TRBV20-1	CSATRKDRGHEQFF
TRBJ2-2	TRBV11-3	CASSLGGMGLVKTGELFF
TRBJ1-2	TRBV12-3/TRBV12-4	CASSLTGTAMTTGYTF
TRBJ2-2	TRBV11-1	CASSLALGRLKNTGELFF
TRBJ2-2	TRBV12-3/TRBV12-4	CASRPDRGSTGELFF
TRBJ1-6	TRBV6-5	CASSYTAPGQGNSPLHF
TRBJ1-2	TRBV28	CASSPLGLGPTYGYTF
TRBJ2-1	TRBV27	CASSLRDTTSVYNEQFF
TRBJ2-1	TRBV27	CASSPRPGEQFF
TRBJ1-2	TRBV28	CASSFGDRGHGYTF
TRBJ2-1	TRBV19	CASSIGVDRIDEQFF
TRBJ2-2	TRBV12-3/TRBV12-4	CASTQLLNTGELFF
TRBJ1-1	TRBV20-1	CSAGTGPLNTEAFF